Each of the 8 T cell receptor beta chains below was sequenced from the same sample in a study of blood T cells in healthy people across ages. For the second PCR, which ran for roughly 6 to 11 cycles, a sample-barcoded 5' primer and a J-beta primer mix were used. TCRdb itself ran the 5' RACE reads through MiXCR, one entry per CDR3 protein. Among about 1 million distinct CDR3 sequences listed, roughly 45% were seen once. Sequencing used blood. These TCRs come from a woman aged 55-75 years in good health.

This clonotype showed up just a few times. This chain links TRBV29-1 with TRBJ2-7; 7 nucleotides agree with TRBD2. The CDR3 loop spans 15 amino acids. Losses at the gene ends were 7 bases for V and 2 bases for J; bases not matched to a gene: 14. Germline loops: CDR1 SQVTM, CDR2 ANQGSEA. The CDR3 coding sequence is TGCAGCGCCCACTTTGCGGGAGCCGACGCCTACGAGCAGTACTTC. It codes for CSAHFAGADAYEQYF.

The count of this clonotype is one. This chain connects TRBV11-1 to TRBJ2-1; possible D gene TRBD2, 5 bases. CDR3 size: 19 residues. Germline values: CDR1 SGHAT, CDR2 FQDESV (reference sequence). V was cut by 0 bases and J by 2 bases, with 20 bases left in between. The CDR3 is CASSLAHEAGVFTYNEQFF. CDR3 sequence (DNA): TGTGCCAGCAGCTTAGCCCATGAGGCGGGTGTTTTCACCTACAATGAGCAGTTCTTC.

The V and J genes are TRBV19 and TRBJ1-2; D not certain. V lost 3 bases and J lost 4, with 12 bases in between. Germline assignment: CDR1 LNHDA and CDR2 SQIVND (reference sequence). CDR3 length: 14 amino acids. The DNA for the CDR3 is TGTGCCAGTAGTATCCCTCGGGGTACCTATGGCTACACCTTC. It translates to CASSIPRGTYGYTF.

Comment on this clonotype: The final CDR3 position lacks the conserved phenylalanine or tryptophan, pointing to a likely read error. The rearrangement links TRBV7-9 to TRBJ2-3; 8 bases match TRBD1. The V segment lost 6 bases and the J segment 4 bases; nucleotides outside the gene matches: 9. The germline V gene has CDR1 SEHNR and CDR2 FQNEAQ (reference sequence). There are 15 residues in the CDR3. The CDR3 is CASSPGQGSSDTQYV. CDR3 bases: TGTGCCAGCAGTCCCGGACAGGGTTCATCAGATACGCAGTATGTT.

The V and J genes are TRBV9 and TRBJ2-2, with 8 nucleotides matching TRBD1. Trimming removed 3 bases from V and 2 bases from J; junction bases left unmatched: 6. The germline gives CDR1 SGDLS, CDR2 YYNGEE. The CDR3 spans 16 residues. For the CDR3, the DNA is TGTGCCAGCAGCGCCTTATCAGGGGGCAACACCGGGGAGCTGTTTTTT. Translating gives CASSALSGGNTGELFF.

This clonotype has a handful of counts. The rearrangement links TRBV5-1 to TRBJ2-1; 11 nucleotides agree with TRBD1. Germline V gene data show CDR1 as SGHRS and CDR2 as YFSETQ. V lost 0 bases to trimming and J lost 12 bases; unmatched junction nucleotides: 11. The CDR3 spans 16 residues. As DNA, the CDR3 is TGCGCCAGCAGCTTGGGCCATGAAGGACAGGGGGCGAGGCAGTTCTTC. It codes for CASSLGHEGQGARQFF.

This clonotype was recorded once. V gene TRBV7-3 combines with J gene TRBJ2-3; TRBD2 matches 11 bases. Germline V CDR1 and CDR2: SGHTA, FQGTGA. The CDR3 contains 16 residues. The trim removed 4 bases at V and 3 bases at J, leaving 6 bases unmatched. CDR3 residues: CASSSPGLAGTDTQYF. The CDR3 bases are TGTGCCAGCAGCTCCCCCGGACTAGCGGGTACAGATACGCAGTATTTT.

A few counts support this clonotype. The chain is built from TRBV5-1 and TRBJ2-3; possibly TRBD2 for D (6 bases). The V gene lost 1 base and the J gene lost 0 bases, with 9 bases spanning the gap. This CDR3 is 15 amino acids long. Per germline, CDR1 SGHRS and CDR2 YFSETQ. The CDR3, as DNA: TGCGCCAGCAGCTTGTTCGGGACTAGCACAGATACGCAGTATTTT. Amino acid sequence: CASSLFGTSTDTQYF.